In its sample, the clone carrying this TCR beta chain was seen a few times. Its matching antigen is unknown. This record belongs to a study of CD8 T cells in ankylosing spondylitis. Study-level findings and limits: Reportedly, disease-linked clones are significantly enriched in ankylosing spondylitis patients' matched synovial fluid. Disease-linked clones had a CD8+ phenotype and relatively low frequency in peripheral blood.

The CDR3 contains 13 residues. V lost 3 bases, J lost 11 bases, and 11 bases lay in between. Germline CDR1 and CDR2: MGHRA and YSYEKL. Libraries for TCR beta were made by quantitative 5'-RACE with molecular barcodes. From the 5' RACE reads, TCRdb called clonotypes with MiXCR, one entry per CDR3 protein. The repertoire holds a few hundred thousand distinct CDR3 sequences, with around 20% as singletons. Sequencing was carried out using blood, either unsorted or a sorted T cell fraction (not recorded which). The clonotype was recovered from a male donor with ankylosing spondylitis or in good health (not recorded which). V usage is TRBV4-1 and J usage is TRBJ1-6, with D tentatively TRBD1 (5 bases). The CDR3 loop reads CASSQGEGTPLHF. For the CDR3, the DNA is TGCGCCAGCAGCCAGGGGGAGGGAACACCCCTCCACTTT.